The 4 T cell receptor beta chains presented below share a single source sample, sequenced in a study of cytomegalovirus exposure and HLA in healthy donors. Vbeta (60) and Jbeta (13) primers were used in the PCR. Produced via immunoSEQ multiplex PCR; TCRdb's table is partial and in-frame only. The sample totals 150,000 to 250,000 clones. Sequencing input: PBMCs. These receptors all stem from a boy aged 5-17 years in good health and CMV-seronegative.

This rearrangement joins TRBV27 to TRBJ2-3; D perhaps matches TRBD2 (6 bases). This CDR3 has 15 residues. The V and J ends lost 2 bases and 6 bases respectively, with 15 bases between them. Germline CDR1 reads MNHEY; CDR2 reads SMNVEV (reference sequence). The CDR3 is CASSLDPVLADTQYF. CDR3 bases: TGTGCCAGCAGTTTAGACCCAGTACTAGCCGATACGCAGTATTTT.

CDR3 loop: CASSYSHRDTQYF. CDR3 coding DNA: TGTGCCAGCAGTTACTCGCATCGGGATACGCAGTATTTT. V and J are TRBV6-5 and TRBJ2-3; D not resolved. This CDR3 comprises 13 residues. Germline V gene lookup returns CDR1 MNHEY and CDR2 SVGAGI. The germline V and J ends were trimmed by 0 bases and 6 bases, with 7 bases remaining between them.

The V gene is TRBV2, the J gene TRBJ1-2, with 12 bases lining up with TRBD1. The CDR3 runs to 16 residues. V trimming: 6 bases; J trimming: 7 bases; junction bases outside the gene matches: 12. Germline assignment: CDR1 SNHLY and CDR2 FYNNEI. The CDR3 loop is CASRDRDRGRVSGYTF. The DNA for the CDR3 is TGTGCCAGCAGAGACCGGGACAGGGGGCGCGTTAGTGGCTACACCTTC.

This chain connects TRBV6-1 to TRBJ1-4; 8 nucleotides agree with TRBD1. The germline CDR1 and CDR2 sequences are MNHNS and SASEGT. After removal of 10 bases from V and 5 bases from J, the junction contained 6 bases not matched to a gene. CDR3 length: 13 amino acids. This chain's CDR3 is CAIRTGQNEKLFF. CDR3 bases: TGTGCCATCCGGACAGGGCAAAATGAAAAACTGTTTTTT.